The entry that follows covers one TCR beta chain sequence. This sample was included in a study of radiation and T cells in renal cell carcinoma. This sample's time point: blood 4 weeks post-SBRT, at nephrectomy. As to treatment: 15 Gy SBRT to primary tumor, nephrectomy 4 weeks later. Nephrectomy followed 15 Gy stereotactic body radiation by 4 weeks. Per the germline V gene, CDR1 is LNHDA and CDR2 is SQIVND (reference sequence). V lost 7 bases, J lost 0 bases, and 13 bases stayed unmatched. CDR3 length equals 18 residues. Using immunoSEQ multiplex PCR, the repertoire was profiled, and TCRdb retains in-frame clones only, with some absent. The sample lists fewer than 45,000 clones; about 84% were seen once.

This sequence was found in a woman between 65 and 79 years old with renal cell carcinoma. The chain recombines TRBV19 with TRBJ2-2; 8 nucleotides line up with TRBD2. The specimen was blood, collected from a patient whose treatment included radiotherapy and nephrectomy. CDR3 amino acids: CASTTIGAGASNTGELFF. CDR3 in DNA: TGTGCCAGTACCACCATAGGAGCGGGGGCTTCGAACACCGGGGAGCTGTTTTTT.